The clone carrying this T cell receptor beta chain has only a few counts. This CDR3 has 14 residues. V shed 6 bases and J shed 0 bases, with 9 bases lying between them. Germline V gene lookup returns CDR1 LNHDA and CDR2 SQIVND (reference sequence). This sample is part of a study of radiation and T cells in renal cell carcinoma. Here immunoSEQ multiplex PCR was the method, and the copy in TCRdb shows in-frame clones only, minus some. The repertoire holds about 140,000 clones, with 70% to 90% as singletons. Time point in this sample: baseline pretreatment blood. Treatment: 15 Gy SBRT to primary tumor, nephrectomy 4 weeks later.

Sequencing used blood, obtained from a patient whose treatment included radiotherapy and nephrectomy. The chain joins TRBV19 to TRBJ2-4; D is uncertain. The receptor was derived from a woman in her fifties or sixties with renal cell carcinoma. CDR3 coding DNA: TGTGCCAGTAGGGGCGGATCAGCCAAAAACATTCAGTACTTC. This gives the protein CASRGGSAKNIQYF.